This TCR beta chain was documented in a study of blood T cell repertoires in COVID-19. Individuals drawn from around 25 US areas were roughly 18 to 100 years old. Assignments of participants to cohorts depended upon their own reported clinical history. Trimming cost V 8 bases and J 0 bases, with 10 bases left between them. Germline V CDR1 and CDR2: LNHNV, YYDKDF (reference sequence). The CDR3 loop spans 13 amino acids. Sequencing used immunoSEQ multiplex PCR; TCRdb keeps in-frame clones, though not all of them. The data contain 150,000 or so clones, approximately 87% of them seen just once; the ten biggest clones take up 1.2%.

Input material: PBMCs or T cells enriched from blood (not recorded which). V gene TRBV15 combines with J gene TRBJ2-5, with D possibly TRBD1 on 5 matching bases. This TCR derives from a woman aged 25 to 39 with acute COVID-19. The CDR3 here is CATAAGHQETQYF. CDR3 coding DNA: TGTGCCACCGCCGCAGGGCACCAAGAGACCCAGTACTTC.